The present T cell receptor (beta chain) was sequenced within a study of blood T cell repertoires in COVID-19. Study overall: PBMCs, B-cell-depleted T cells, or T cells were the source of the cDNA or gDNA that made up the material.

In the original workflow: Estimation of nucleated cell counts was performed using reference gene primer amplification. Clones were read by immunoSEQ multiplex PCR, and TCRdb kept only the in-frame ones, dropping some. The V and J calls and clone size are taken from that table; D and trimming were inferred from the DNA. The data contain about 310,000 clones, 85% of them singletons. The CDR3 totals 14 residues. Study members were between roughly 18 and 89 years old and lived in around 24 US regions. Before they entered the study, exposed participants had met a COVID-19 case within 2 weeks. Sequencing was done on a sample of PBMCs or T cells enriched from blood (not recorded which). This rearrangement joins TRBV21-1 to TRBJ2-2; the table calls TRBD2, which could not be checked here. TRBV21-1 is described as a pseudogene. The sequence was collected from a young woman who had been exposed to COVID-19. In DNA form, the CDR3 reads TGTGCCAGCCGCTGGGTTAGCGGTTCCGGGGAGCTGTTTTTT. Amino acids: CASRWVSGSGELFF.